These 24 T cell receptor beta chains originate from one sample sequenced in a study of post-analysis software for immune sequencing data. Overall study findings and caveats: With TRBV5-6, TRBV5-1 and TRBV20-1 included, about 5 TRBV segments were more frequent in patients than in controls.

The antigens of these receptors remain unknown. Unique molecular identifiers tagged the TCR beta cDNA libraries. MiXCR, run by TCRdb on the PCR reads, gives a single entry per CDR3 protein. The repertoire includes hundreds of thousands of distinct CDR3 sequences, under 70% of them detected once, and approximately 4.2% sits in the top ten. Source material: blood. Every receptor here comes from a girl between 5 and 17 years old with multiple sclerosis.

The chain is built from TRBV9 and TRBJ1-2; weak D call: TRBD1 (6 bases). Trimming took off 4 bases at V and 9 bases at J, with 13 bases between the two ends. The germline V gene encodes CDR1 SGDLS and CDR2 YYNGEE. The CDR3 sequence is 12 residues long. CDR3 DNA sequence: TGTGCCAGCAGCTCCTCAGGGGAGAGCTACACCTTC. Its translation: CASSSSGESYTF.

The V and J genes are TRBV15 and TRBJ2-2; D could derive from TRBD1 or TRBD2 (5 bases each). From germline, CDR1 is LNHNV and CDR2 YYDKDF (reference sequence). The CDR3 spans 14 residues. V was clipped by 3 bases and J by 7 bases, with 12 bases between them. The CDR3 is CATSSDGGVGELFF. The CDR3 coding sequence is TGTGCCACCAGCAGTGATGGGGGTGTCGGGGAGCTGTTTTTT.

In this sample, this clonotype turned up once. V gene TRBV7-9 combines with J gene TRBJ1-4; D gene unclear. Between the trimmed V and J ends, which lost 2 bases and 7 bases, there was a span of 23 bases. The CDR3 has 18 amino acids. The germline V gene encodes CDR1 SEHNR and CDR2 FQNEAQ (reference sequence). Here the CDR3 reads CASSLISRSGSWGEKLFF. The CDR3 coding sequence is TGTGCCAGCAGCTTAATTTCGAGATCTGGAAGTTGGGGTGAAAAACTGTTTTTT.

This clonotype was counted once. This chain connects TRBV6-1 to TRBJ2-5, with 10 bases fitting TRBD2. After removal of 5 bases from V and 11 bases from J, the junction contained 17 bases not matched to a gene. This CDR3 contains 16 residues. Germline V gene data show CDR1 as MNHNS and CDR2 as SASEGT. CDR3 sequence reads: CASSTPTSGIEYEQYF. CDR3 nucleotide sequence: TGTGCCAGCAGTACCCCAACTAGCGGGATAGAATACGAACAGTACTTC.

The chain combines TRBV7-2 with TRBJ2-5; D is undetermined. V was trimmed by 5 bases and J by 2 bases, leaving 9 bases between them. This CDR3 has 13 amino acids. Germline lookup yields CDR1 SGHTA and CDR2 FQGNSA. The CDR3 coding sequence is TGTGCCAGCAGCAACCGAACGCAAGAGACCCAGTACTTC. Translating gives CASSNRTQETQYF.

This chain connects TRBV7-2 to TRBJ2-7; D ambiguous. The CDR3 sequence is 14 residues long. Trimming stripped 5 bases from V and 0 bases from J, with 11 bases between. The germline V gene encodes CDR1 SGHTA and CDR2 FQGNSA. The CDR3, as DNA: TGTGCCAGCAGCCCGGGTTGGAGCTCCTACGAGCAGTACTTC. Protein: CASSPGWSSYEQYF.

The rearrangement links TRBV6-1 to TRBJ2-7; TRBD2 aligns across 9 bases. The V and J ends lost 4 bases and 3 bases, in that order; junction bases with no gene match: 7. The CDR3 is made up of 15 amino acids. Germline CDR1 is MNHNS and CDR2 is SASEGT. Here the CDR3 reads CASSAPSGAHYEQYF. CDR3 DNA: TGTGCCAGCAGTGCCCCTAGCGGGGCGCACTACGAGCAGTACTTC.

V gene TRBV14 combines with J gene TRBJ2-1; D is undetermined. The CDR3 spans 15 residues. Germline V gene sequence: CDR1 SGHDN, CDR2 FVKESK. Trimming took 0 bases from V and 0 from J, leaving 6 bases between them. The CDR3 DNA is TGTGCCAGCAGCCAAGAAGCAAGCTCCTACAATGAGCAGTTCTTC. Translated: CASSQEASSYNEQFF.

V is TRBV9 and J is TRBJ2-3; a possible D gene is TRBD1 (6 bases). This CDR3 is built from 18 residues. CDR1 and CDR2 from the germline V gene are SGDLS and YYNGEE. The V gene lost 3 bases and the J gene lost 9 bases, with 29 bases spanning the gap. The CDR3 DNA follows: TGTGCCAGCAGCGCCCTCGGGACACCAGAACAATTAGGTCCCACGCAGTATTTT. Protein sequence: CASSALGTPEQLGPTQYF.

V and J are TRBV20-1 and TRBJ2-1, with D uncertain. Germline V lookup: CDR1 DFQATT, CDR2 SNEGSKA (reference sequence). This CDR3 contains 14 residues. Trimming cost V 6 bases and J 2 bases, with 14 bases left between them. The CDR3 region is CSAPGSIPYNEQFF. The CDR3 DNA reads TGCAGTGCCCCCGGGTCTATTCCCTACAATGAGCAGTTCTTC.

This clonotype was observed a few times. This rearrangement joins TRBV10-3 to TRBJ2-7; TRBD2 matches 13 bases. After removal of 3 bases from V and 5 bases from J, the junction contained 7 bases not matched to a gene. CDR1 is ENHRY and CDR2 is SYGVKD in the germline V gene. This CDR3 contains 16 residues. The CDR3 sequence: CAISEQLAGGSHEQYF. The CDR3 DNA is TGTGCCATCAGTGAACAACTAGCGGGAGGGTCGCACGAGCAGTACTTC.

The chain uses TRBV9 and TRBJ2-5, with D perhaps matching TRBD1 or TRBD2 (6 bases each). The CDR3 spans 15 residues. V was trimmed by 4 bases and J by 11 bases, leaving 24 bases between them. The V gene's germline CDR1 is SGDLS and CDR2 YYNGEE. The CDR3 DNA is TGTGCCAGCAGCCTATGGGGGGCCAGTGACAATGAGCAGTACTTC. Protein product: CASSLWGASDNEQYF.

This clonotype was seen only once. V and J are TRBV5-6 and TRBJ2-6, with unresolved D. The V end lost 2 bases, the J end lost 0 bases, and 15 bases lay between the germline ends. CDR3 size: 18 residues. The germline V gene has CDR1 SGHDT and CDR2 YYEEEE. For the CDR3, the DNA is TGTGCCAGCAGCTTCTTCAGGCCCTCCCTCTCTGGGGCCAACGTCCTGACTTTC. It translates to CASSFFRPSLSGANVLTF.

V gene TRBV28 combines with J gene TRBJ2-7, with TRBD2 matching 8 bases. CDR1 and CDR2 (germline): MDHEN, SYDVKM. This CDR3 spans 15 amino acids. J gave up 0 bases and V 3 bases, and 4 bases lay outside the gene matches. CDR3 nucleotides: TGTGCCAGCAGTTTCTCCGGGACTAGCTCCTACGAGCAGTACTTC. Protein sequence: CASSFSGTSSYEQYF.

This clonotype was detected only a few times. V usage is TRBV20-1 and J usage is TRBJ2-3; TRBD1 matches at 7 bases. Per the germline V gene, CDR1 is DFQATT and CDR2 is SNEGSKA (reference sequence). The CDR3 extends over 16 amino acids. V lost 6 bases, J lost 3 bases, and 15 bases stayed unmatched. The CDR3 region has the DNA TGCAGTGCCTCACGGGACAGCTACTCCAGAACAGATACGCAGTATTTT. Translating gives CSASRDSYSRTDTQYF.

The CDR3 protein is CASSLEAGYSYNSPLHF. CDR3 sequence (DNA): TGTGCCAGCAGCTTAGAGGCTGGTTACTCCTATAATTCACCCCTCCACTTT. The chain has TRBV11-2 and TRBJ1-6; unclear D gene. Germline CDR1 is SGHAT and CDR2 is FQNNGV. The ends were cut back, 0 bases at V and 0 bases at J, with 9 bases in the middle. CDR3 size: 17 residues.

A word on this clonotype: The germline gene is not matched at one end of the junction; a read error may be the cause. The chain is built from TRBV12-3 or TRBV12-4 and TRBJ2-1; D might be TRBD2 (6 bases). The CDR3 loop spans 16 amino acids. CDR3 region: CASGFFGTQTYNEQFF. The CDR3, as DNA: TGTGCCAGCGGTTTCTTTGGGACTCAGACCTACAATGAGCAGTTCTTC.

The chain uses TRBV2 and TRBJ2-1, with TRBD2 identical over 7 bases. CDR1 is SNHLY, CDR2 FYNNEI, per germline. CDR3 length equals 14 residues. The V and J ends lost 8 bases and 4 bases, in that order; junction bases with no gene match: 8. The CDR3 bases are TGTGCCAGCGGTCGGACTAGGGATTACAATGAGCAGTTCTTC. Translating it yields CASGRTRDYNEQFF.

In its sample, this clonotype was seen a few times. The CDR3 DNA reads as TGTGCCATCCGCGACGTCCTCGGGACTAGCGGGGGAAATGAGCAGTTCTTC. Translating gives CAIRDVLGTSGGNEQFF. The V gene is TRBV10-3, the J gene TRBJ2-1; 14 bases are shared with TRBD2. V was clipped by 8 bases and J by 7 bases; unmatched bases: 13. CDR1 and CDR2 (germline): ENHRY, SYGVKD. The CDR3 sequence is 17 residues long.

The chain uses TRBV6-6 and TRBJ2-7; D is tentatively TRBD1 or TRBD2 (5 bases each). This CDR3 is 15 amino acids long. CDR1 and CDR2 (germline): MNHNY, SVGAGI (reference sequence). Trimming took off 6 bases at V and 3 bases at J, with 18 bases between the two ends. The CDR3: CASRGRTGPNYEQYF. In nucleotides, the CDR3 is TGTGCCAGCAGGGGGCGAACGGGACCCAACTACGAGCAGTACTTC.

The chain uses TRBV7-9 and TRBJ2-4; D is possibly TRBD1 or TRBD2 (5 bases each). The CDR3 runs 11 residues. The germline CDR1 and CDR2 sequences are SEHNR and FQNEAQ (reference sequence). V lost 4 bases and J 13 bases, leaving 11 bases between the germline ends. The CDR3 spells CASSSGGQQYF. CDR3 nucleotide sequence: TGTGCCAGCAGCTCTGGGGGTCAGCAGTACTTC.

This clonotype was recorded a few times. The V and J genes are TRBV7-9 and TRBJ2-1, with TRBD1 identical over 11 bases. Trimming at V came to 6 bases and at J to 7 bases, leaving 8 bases not matched to a gene. CDR3 length equals 15 residues. The V gene's germline CDR1 is SEHNR and CDR2 FQNEAQ (reference sequence). The CDR3 DNA sequence: TGTGCCAGCAGTGGCCGGGACAGGGGGTGGAATGAGCAGTTCTTC. Protein sequence: CASSGRDRGWNEQFF.

The J gene is TRBJ2-5, the V gene TRBV20-1, with a weak D call TRBD2 (6 bases). Trimming cost V 1 base and J 5 bases, with 23 bases left between them. The CDR3 covers 17 residues. Germline V CDR1 and CDR2: DFQATT, SNEGSKA (reference sequence). The CDR3 region is CSARVGIRGVEVETQYF. DNA for the CDR3: TGCAGTGCTAGAGTAGGGATTCGCGGGGTTGAGGTGGAGACCCAGTACTTC.

This sequence joins TRBV7-6 and TRBJ2-1; D may be TRBD1 (5 bases). The V gene lost 1 base and the J gene lost 11 bases, with 6 bases spanning the gap. CDR3 size: 11 residues. Germline lookup yields CDR1 SGHVS and CDR2 FNYEAQ. CDR3 residues: CASSLEGKQFF. For the CDR3, the DNA is TGTGCCAGCAGCTTAGAGGGGAAGCAGTTCTTC.